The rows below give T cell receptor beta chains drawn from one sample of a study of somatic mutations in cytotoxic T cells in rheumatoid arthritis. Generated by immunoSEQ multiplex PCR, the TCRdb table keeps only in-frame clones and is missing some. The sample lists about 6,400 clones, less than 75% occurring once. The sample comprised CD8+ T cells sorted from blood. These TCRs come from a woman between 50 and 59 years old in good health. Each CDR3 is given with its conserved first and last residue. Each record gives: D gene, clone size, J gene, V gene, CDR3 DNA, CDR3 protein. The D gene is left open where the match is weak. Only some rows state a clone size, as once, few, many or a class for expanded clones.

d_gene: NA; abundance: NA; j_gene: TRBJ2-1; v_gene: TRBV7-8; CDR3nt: TGTGCCAGCCAGGCCGGCTGGAATGAGCAGTTCTTC; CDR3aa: CASQAGWNEQFF
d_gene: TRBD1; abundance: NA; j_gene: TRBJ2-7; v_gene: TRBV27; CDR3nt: TGTGCCAGCAGTCTAGGGACAGGGGGAAACGAGCAGTACTTC; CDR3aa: CASSLGTGGNEQYF
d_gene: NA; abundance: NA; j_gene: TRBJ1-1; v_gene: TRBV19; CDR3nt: TGTGCCAGTAGTACTCAACAATCCTTTAACACTGAAGCTTTCTTT; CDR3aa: CASSTQQSFNTEAFF
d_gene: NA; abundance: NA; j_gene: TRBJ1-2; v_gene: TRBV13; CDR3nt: TGTGCCAGCACACCTTGTGCGGTGCTGGTCTATGGCTACACCTTC; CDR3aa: CASTPCAVLVYGYTF
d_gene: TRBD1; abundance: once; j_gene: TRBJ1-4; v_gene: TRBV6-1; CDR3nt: TGTGCCAGCAGCGGCGACAGGGGAAACCGCGAAAAACTGTTTTTT; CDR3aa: CASSGDRGNREKLFF
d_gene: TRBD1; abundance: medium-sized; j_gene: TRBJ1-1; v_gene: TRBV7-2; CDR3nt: TGTGCCAGCAGCTTATTCGGGACAGGGGGAACTGAAGCTTTCTTT; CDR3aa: CASSLFGTGGTEAFF
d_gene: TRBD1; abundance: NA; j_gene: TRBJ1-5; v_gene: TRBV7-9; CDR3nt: TGTGCCAGCAGCTTTTCTGAGGACAGGCTTCATCAGCCCCAGCATTTT; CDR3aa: CASSFSEDRLHQPQHF
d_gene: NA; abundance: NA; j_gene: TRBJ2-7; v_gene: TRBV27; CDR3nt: TGTGCCAGCAGTTTATCGAGGCACAGAGGCGGGTACGAGCAGTACTTC; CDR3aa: CASSLSRHRGGYEQYF
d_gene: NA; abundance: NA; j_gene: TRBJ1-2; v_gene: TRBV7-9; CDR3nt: TGTGCCAGCAGTTTTCCCCAGAACAGGGCGGTAGGCTACACCTTC; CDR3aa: CASSFPQNRAVGYTF
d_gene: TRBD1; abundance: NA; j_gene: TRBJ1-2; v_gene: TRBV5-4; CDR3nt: TGTGCCAGCAGCCCAATGACGGGACAGGGTTACTATGGCTACACCTTC; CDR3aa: CASSPMTGQGYYGYTF
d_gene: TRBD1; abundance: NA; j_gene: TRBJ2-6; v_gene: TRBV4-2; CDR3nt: TGTGCCAGCCGACCGACAGGGGAAGGATCTGGGGCCAACGTCCTGACTTTC; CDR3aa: CASRPTGEGSGANVLTF